The 5 T cell receptor beta chains in this list originate from one sample, sequenced in a study of cytomegalovirus exposure and HLA in healthy donors. Use of 60 Vbeta and 13 Jbeta primers characterized the PCR. Sequencing was performed with immunoSEQ multiplex PCR; in TCRdb, only in-frame clones are kept and a portion is missing. The sample consists of around 170,000 clones, roughly 80% of them appearing once. Material: PBMCs. Receptors were obtained from a woman aged 45 to 65 in good health and CMV-seropositive.

Concerning this clone: This CDR3 is also generated by other DNA sequences in the sample. The V and J genes are TRBV11-2 and TRBJ1-6; TRBD1 matches 9 bases. With V trimmed by 5 bases and J by 10 bases, 15 bases remained unmatched. The CDR3 covers 17 residues. Germline V gene data show CDR1 as SGHAT and CDR2 as FQNNGV. This CDR3 reads CASSPRTGEVYRSPLHF. The CDR3 nucleotides read TGTGCCAGCAGCCCACGGACAGGGGAAGTATATCGGTCACCCCTCCACTTT.

J is TRBJ2-1 and V is TRBV5-1, with D possibly being TRBD2 (5 bases). The V gene's germline CDR1 is SGHRS and CDR2 YFSETQ. Trimming cost V 0 bases and J 7 bases, with 11 bases left between them. CDR3 length: 14 residues. The CDR3 nucleotides read TGCGCCAGCAGCTTGGTATCACGGGATAATGAGCAGTTCTTC. Its protein product is CASSLVSRDNEQFF.

This clone has just a few counts. CDR3 amino acids: CASSQGPEAFF. The CDR3 DNA reads TGTGCCAGCAGTCAGGGGCCTGAAGCTTTCTTT. This rearrangement joins TRBV2 to TRBJ1-1; a weak D match, TRBD1 (6 bases). The ends were cut back, 5 bases at V and 6 bases at J, with 7 bases in the middle. The CDR3 is 11 amino acids. Germline V gene lookup returns CDR1 SNHLY and CDR2 FYNNEI.

V and J are TRBV5-6 and TRBJ1-1; 11 bases agree with TRBD1. The trim removed 4 bases at V and 5 bases at J, leaving 7 bases unmatched. Germline CDR1 is SGHDT and CDR2 is YYEEEE. CDR3 length: 15 amino acids. Here the CDR3 reads CASSRRDRGGTEAFF. The CDR3 DNA follows: TGTGCCAGCAGCAGAAGGGACAGGGGGGGAACTGAAGCTTTCTTT.

The gene calls are TRBV9 and TRBJ1-3, with D possibly TRBD1 on 5 matching bases. CDR1 and CDR2 from the germline V gene are SGDLS and YYNGEE. Trimming cost V 0 bases and J 0 bases, with 10 bases left between them. CDR3 size: 16 residues. CDR3 in amino acids: CASSVGQGFSGNTIYF. The CDR3 DNA reads as TGTGCCAGCAGCGTAGGGCAGGGCTTCTCTGGAAACACCATATATTTT.